This T cell receptor (beta chain) was obtained from a study of blood T cell repertoires in COVID-19. Across the study: Sources were T cells, B-cell-depleted T cells, or PBMCs; the material itself was cDNA or gDNA.

This CDR3 contains 15 residues. Germline CDR1 and CDR2: MNHEY and SVGAGI. Trimming took 5 bases from V and 2 from J; bases not matched to a gene: 7. Per the original data handling: Estimates of nucleated cell counts were drawn from the amplification of reference gene primers. Sequencing used immunoSEQ multiplex PCR; TCRdb keeps in-frame clones, though not all of them. The V and J calls and clone size come from that table; D and trimming were worked out from the DNA. The sample records over 95,000 clones, about 89% being singletons. The origin of this receptor is a human donor with acute or convalescent COVID-19. The donor label of this sample is uncertain. This chain uses TRBV6-5 with TRBJ1-1; 8 nucleotides agree with TRBD1. Specimen: peripheral blood. Written as DNA, the CDR3 is TGTGCCAGCAGTCCTCAGACAGGGGATAACACTGAAGCTTTCTTT. It translates to CASSPQTGDNTEAFF.